The next 23 T cell receptor beta chains were all read from a single sample in a study of T cell responses to AZD1222 COVID-19 vaccine. The protocol was immunoSEQ multiplex PCR, while the TCRdb copy is restricted to in-frame clones and leaves out a portion. The sample includes more than 150,000 clones, about 92% of them seen just once. Sequenced material: peripheral blood, taken 28 days after the second AZD1222 dose. The receptors derive from an adult who received the AZD1222 COVID-19 vaccine.

The chain is built from TRBV28 and TRBJ2-5; D not resolved. V gave up 5 bases and J gave up 2 bases, with 12 bases separating them. Germline CDR1 and CDR2: MDHEN and SYDVKM. The CDR3 runs 14 residues. CDR3 protein: CASSPYGVQETQYF. The CDR3 DNA sequence: TGTGCCAGCAGTCCCTACGGAGTGCAAGAGACCCAGTACTTC.

The V call is TRBV28, the J call TRBJ1-3; no reliable D call. V shed 4 bases and J shed 4 bases, with 14 bases lying between them. From germline, CDR1 is MDHEN and CDR2 SYDVKM. The CDR3 consists of 15 residues. In DNA form, the CDR3 reads TGTGCCAGCAGTTCCTTGATGGGGTCCGGAAACACCATATATTTT. It encodes CASSSLMGSGNTIYF.

The CDR3 bases are TGTGCCAGCAGCTTAAGAGAGCGGGGGCCCCTTTGGTCTGAGCAGTTCTTC. Its translation is CASSLRERGPLWSEQFF. This chain links TRBV7-6 with TRBJ2-1, with 8 positions matching TRBD2. The CDR3 consists of 17 residues. V lost 2 bases to trimming and J lost 9 bases; unmatched junction nucleotides: 15. Germline V CDR1 and CDR2: SGHVS, FNYEAQ.

The chain has TRBV2 and TRBJ2-7, with D maybe TRBD2 (5 bases). CDR1 SNHLY and CDR2 FYNNEI come from the germline V gene. The CDR3 is 15 amino acids. V lost 0 bases to trimming and J lost 3 bases, with 12 bases between them. The chain's CDR3 is CASSEASGGNYEQYF. In nucleotides, the CDR3 is TGTGCCAGCAGTGAAGCCAGCGGTGGTAACTACGAGCAGTACTTC.

The chain's CDR3 is CASSSRGGREQYF. The CDR3, as DNA: TGTGCCAGCAGTTCCCGGGGGGGGCGCGAGCAGTACTTC. The chain employs TRBV12-3 or TRBV12-4 and TRBJ2-7; 8 bases fit TRBD2. The length of the CDR3 is 13 residues. Trimming at V came to 4 bases and at J to 6 bases, leaving 5 bases not matched to a gene.

This rearrangement joins TRBV19 to TRBJ1-5, with D possibly being TRBD1 (5 bases). CDR1 and CDR2 (germline): LNHDA, SQIVND (reference sequence). CDR3 length equals 13 residues. V lost 8 bases and J lost 3, with 11 bases in between. The CDR3 coding sequence is TGTGCCAGTTCGGGGGGAGACAATCAGCCCCAGCATTTT. Translation gives CASSGGDNQPQHF.

V is TRBV7-2 and J is TRBJ2-2, with 7 positions matching TRBD2. J gave up 4 bases and V 0 bases, and 8 bases lay outside the gene matches. Per the germline V gene, CDR1 is SGHTA and CDR2 is FQGNSA. The CDR3 length is 17 residues. CDR3 sequence reads: CASSLARGGAGTGELFF. The CDR3 DNA reads as TGTGCCAGCAGCTTAGCGCGGGGAGGGGCGGGCACCGGGGAGCTGTTTTTT. Together with reference TRBV7-2 and TRBJ2-2, the CDR3 gives the full variable domain: GAGVSQSPSNKVTEKGKDVELRCDPISGHTALYWYRQSLGQGLEFLIYFQGNSAPDKSGLPSDRFSAERTGGSVSTLTIQRTQQEDSAVYLCASSLARGGAGTGELFFGEGSRLTVL.

The rearrangement joins TRBV2 to TRBJ1-4, with TRBD1 as a possible D gene (6 bases). Germline CDR1 SNHLY, CDR2 FYNNEI. V lost 3 bases to trimming and J lost 7 bases, with 18 bases between them. The CDR3 is 16 residues long. CDR3 bases: TGTGCCAGCAGTGAGGGGGGGGCGGGTTCAGCTGAAAAACTGTTTTTT. Protein sequence: CASSEGGAGSAEKLFF. Using reference TRBV2 and TRBJ1-4 for the parts outside the CDR3, the full variable domain is EPEVTQTPSHQVTQMGQEVILRCVPISNHLYFYWYRQILGQKVEFLVSFYNNEISEKSEIFDDQFSVERPDGSNFTLKIRSTKLEDSAMYFCASSEGGAGSAEKLFFGSGTQLSVL.

The chain employs TRBV7-8 and TRBJ2-7; TRBD2 matches 11 bases. From germline, CDR1 is SGHVS and CDR2 FQNEAQ. The V and J ends lost 7 bases and 4 bases, in that order; junction bases with no gene match: 9. CDR3 length equals 15 residues. The CDR3 is CASTLRTSGWYEQYF. CDR3 nucleotides: TGTGCCAGCACCCTAAGGACTAGCGGGTGGTACGAGCAGTACTTC.

The chain recombines TRBV2 with TRBJ1-2; a weak D match, TRBD1 (6 bases). CDR1 and CDR2 from the germline V gene are SNHLY and FYNNEI. The CDR3 sequence is 17 residues long. Trimming took off 8 bases at V and 4 bases at J, with 26 bases between the two ends. CDR3 protein: CASGERGAQVAGYGYTF. In DNA, the CDR3 is TGTGCCAGCGGCGAACGGGGGGCGCAGGTCGCAGGCTATGGCTACACCTTC. The full variable domain, completed using reference TRBV2 and TRBJ1-2, is EPEVTQTPSHQVTQMGQEVILRCVPISNHLYFYWYRQILGQKVEFLVSFYNNEISEKSEIFDDQFSVERPDGSNFTLKIRSTKLEDSAMYFCASGERGAQVAGYGYTFGSGTRLTVV.

V and J are TRBV6-6 and TRBJ2-7, with TRBD2 matching 9 bases. CDR3 length: 16 residues. Germline trimming cut 5 bases from V and 4 bases from J; bases unmatched to any gene: 12. Germline CDR1 reads MNHNY; CDR2 reads SVGAGI (reference sequence). CDR3 nucleotide sequence: TGTGCCAGCAGTCAGGATATCGCGGGAGGGGGGTACGAGCAGTACTTC. Its translation is CASSQDIAGGGYEQYF.

This clone was recorded once. The gene calls are TRBV7-6 and TRBJ2-1; 12 bases are shared with TRBD2. The CDR3 has 19 amino acids. Trimming removed 7 bases from V and 0 bases from J; junction bases left unmatched: 13. Germline lookup yields CDR1 SGHVS and CDR2 FNYEAQ. CDR3 bases: TGTGCCAGCATCCGGACTAGCGGGGAATCCCCGAGCTCCTACAATGAGCAGTTCTTC. Residues: CASIRTSGESPSSYNEQFF. The full variable domain, with the rest looked up from reference TRBV7-6 and TRBJ2-1, is GAGVSQSPRYKVTKRGQDVALRCDPISGHVSLYWYRQALGQGPEFLTYFNYEAQQDKSGLPNDRFSAERPEGSISTLTIQRTEQRDSAMYRCASIRTSGESPSSYNEQFFGPGTRLTVL.

The chain is built from TRBV28 and TRBJ1-2; D not certain. Trimming removed 5 bases at V and 2 bases at J, with 15 bases between. The CDR3 consists of 15 residues. Germline CDR1 is MDHEN and CDR2 is SYDVKM. The DNA for the CDR3 is TGTGCCAGCAGTCCCCTCGCGGCCTTCAACTATGGCTACACCTTC. It codes for CASSPLAAFNYGYTF.

The gene calls are TRBV5-1 and TRBJ2-1; perhaps D is TRBD1 or TRBD2 (5 bases each). Germline V CDR1 and CDR2: SGHRS, YFSETQ. CDR3 length: 13 residues. The V end was cut by 4 bases, the J end by 5 bases, with 10 bases between. The CDR3 loop is CASSGMGDNEQFF. Here the CDR3 DNA reads TGCGCCAGCAGCGGTATGGGGGACAATGAGCAGTTCTTC.

The chain uses TRBV19 and TRBJ1-1, with no clear D. The V gene's germline CDR1 is LNHDA and CDR2 SQIVND (reference sequence). The CDR3 runs 13 residues. Trimming took 10 bases from V and 1 from J, leaving 13 bases between them. The CDR3 loop is CATTYEGNTEAFF. In DNA form, the CDR3 reads TGTGCCACCACATACGAGGGGAACACTGAAGCTTTCTTT.

V and J are TRBV4-3 and TRBJ1-2; no firm D call. Per germline, CDR1 LGHNA and CDR2 YSLEER. V was trimmed by 0 bases and J by 8 bases, leaving 19 bases between them. CDR3 length: 16 amino acids. The CDR3 DNA sequence: TGCGCCAGCAGCCAAGATTTTAGGGAGCCGTCGAGGGGCTACACCTTC. Protein: CASSQDFREPSRGYTF.

The V and J genes are TRBV4-3 and TRBJ2-7; either TRBD1 or TRBD2 may fit D (5 bases each). CDR3 size: 15 residues. The V gene's germline CDR1 is LGHNA and CDR2 YSLEER. Trimming left V 1 base short and J 3 bases short, with 13 bases between. Here the CDR3 DNA reads TGCGCCAGCAGCCAAGCCGGGGCAGGGAACTACGAGCAGTACTTC. It specifies CASSQAGAGNYEQYF.

DNA for the CDR3: TGTGCCAGCAGCTTAGAGTTGGCATCTGAGCAGTTCTTC. Its protein product is CASSLELASEQFF. The chain recombines TRBV7-8 with TRBJ2-1; D remains ambiguous. CDR1 and CDR2 from the germline V gene are SGHVS and FQNEAQ. Trimming removed 1 base at V and 9 bases at J, with 10 bases between. The CDR3 is 13 amino acids.

The chain combines TRBV5-4 with TRBJ2-3, with D possibly TRBD1 on 5 matching bases. The CDR3 covers 13 residues. The V gene's germline CDR1 is SGHNT and CDR2 YYREEE (reference sequence). For the CDR3, the DNA is TGTGCTACCAGGGTTGGTGGAGCAGATACGCAGTATTTT. This codes for CATRVGGADTQYF.

This clone was recorded only once. The chain joins TRBV4-1 to TRBJ1-3, with D hard to call. Germline assignment: CDR1 MGHRA and CDR2 YSYEKL. V lost 4 bases and J lost 2, with 0 bases in between. The CDR3 contains 11 residues. The DNA for the CDR3 is TGCGCCAGCAGCCCTGGAAACACCATATATTTT. This sequence encodes CASSPGNTIYF.

The rearrangement uses TRBV5-4 and TRBJ1-2; 8 bases map to TRBD1. CDR1 is SGHNT and CDR2 is YYREEE in the germline V gene (reference sequence). The length of the CDR3 is 15 residues. The V and J ends lost 0 bases and 5 bases, in that order; junction bases with no gene match: 6. The CDR3 DNA follows: TGTGCCAGCAGCTTGGGGCAGGGGGCTTGGTATGGCTACACCTTC. Translating gives CASSLGQGAWYGYTF.

V and J are TRBV24-1 and TRBJ2-1, with TRBD2 identical over 8 bases. This CDR3 is 15 amino acids long. From germline, CDR1 is KGHDR and CDR2 SFDVKD. V shed 4 bases, J shed 4 bases, and the junction held 5 bases outside the gene matches. This CDR3 is CATSDETSAYNEQFF. As DNA, the CDR3 is TGTGCCACCAGTGACGAGACTAGCGCATACAATGAGCAGTTCTTC.

This chain connects TRBV11-2 to TRBJ1-1, with D uncertain. V shed 1 base and J shed 0 bases, with 15 bases lying between them. Germline values: CDR1 SGHAT, CDR2 FQNNGV. The CDR3 is 17 amino acids. CDR3 bases: TGTGCCAGCAGCTTAGGCCCATCTCCACCCATGAACACTGAAGCTTTCTTT. Its protein product is CASSLGPSPPMNTEAFF.